This T cell receptor (beta chain) was profiled in a study of human T cells and chemical hapten exposure. From germline, CDR1 is SGHTA and CDR2 FQGNSA. V dropped 5 bases and J dropped 8; count of bases not matched to a gene: 12. CDR3 size: 15 residues. Findings and caveats of the study: The donor cohort had alopecia, so its immune response may not match that of healthy people. Expanded TCRs clustered into significantly more large CDR3 similarity groups than controls, the analysis revealed. Sensitizing with DPC caused no change in TCRs above 1 in 1000 frequency.

This clonotype appeared a few times. The antigen is not known. The time point was: pre-sensitization, week 0. Treatment of the sample: therapeutic diphenylcyclopropenone sensitization with weekly scalp DPC. Patients had alopecia, were aged 18 to 70, and were not pregnant. MiXCR, run by TCRdb on the RACE reads, gives a single entry per CDR3 protein. The sample consists of approximately 370,000 distinct CDR3 sequences, 4.5% to 7% of them appearing once. This clonotype was sampled from a woman under 30 with alopecia areata. Some clones in this sample may be carry-over from other donors' samples. The sample was whole blood, taken in connection with sensitization to the hapten diphenylcyclopropenone (DPC). The V gene is TRBV7-2, the J gene TRBJ2-4, with 7 nucleotides matching TRBD1. The CDR3 DNA sequence: TGTGCCAGCAGCGACGACAGGGCGGCATCAGACATTCAGTACTTC. Amino acids: CASSDDRAASDIQYF. Filled out from reference TRBV7-2 and TRBJ2-4, the complete variable domain reads GAGVSQSPSNKVTEKGKDVELRCDPISGHTALYWYRQSLGQGLEFLIYFQGNSAPDKSGLPSDRFSAERTGGSVSTLTIQRTQQEDSAVYLCASSDDRAASDIQYFGAGTRLSVL.